This is a list of T cell receptor beta chains from one sample in a study of blood T cells in healthy people across ages. TCRdb re-analysed the 5' RACE reads in MiXCR, keeping a single row per CDR3 protein. The sample consists of about 760,000 distinct CDR3 sequences, around 50% of them appearing once. Sequencing used blood. These receptors all stem from a man aged 40-50 years in good health. The CDR3 runs from the conserved cysteine through the conserved F or W. A D gene is named only where the DNA matches it firmly. Rows give clone size only sometimes, using once, few, many, or a class for an expanded clone.

V gene,J gene,clone size,D gene,CDR3 DNA,CDR3 protein
TRBV5-4,TRBJ2-1,.,TRBD2,TGTGCCAGCAGCTTGTCGGGGGGGCAGACCTACAATGAGCAGTTCTTC,CASSLSGGQTYNEQFF
TRBV7-2,TRBJ2-1,many,.,TGTGCCAGCAGCTTAGCGGGGAGCCATGAGCAGTTCTTC,CASSLAGSHEQFF
TRBV29-1,TRBJ2-7,.,.,TGCAGCGCTGAAGGCCAGGGGAGCTCCTACAATGAGCAGTACTTC,CSAEGQGSSYNEQYF
TRBV29-1,TRBJ1-2,few,.,TGCAGCGTTGAAATCAGGGGAGACTATGGCTACACCTTC,CSVEIRGDYGYTF
TRBV3-1,TRBJ1-6,.,.,TGTGCCAGCGGCCTCCGGGACGCTAATTCACCCCTCCACTTT,CASGLRDANSPLHF
TRBV7-3,TRBJ2-5,.,.,TGTGCCGGCAGCCCTGGGACCAGTTGGGAGACCCAGTACTTC,CAGSPGTSWETQYF
TRBV7-9,TRBJ2-7,.,TRBD1,TGTGCCAGCAGCCAACCGGGACAGGGGTACCACGAGCAGTACTTC,CASSQPGQGYHEQYF
TRBV6-5,TRBJ1-2,few,.,TGTGCCAGCAGTTATTCCGGACAGCCCTATGGCTACACCTTC,CASSYSGQPYGYTF
TRBV20-1,TRBJ2-5,.,.,TGCAGTGCTAGAGACGCGAAGACCCAGTACTTC,CSARDAKTQYF
TRBV5-6,TRBJ2-3,.,.,TGTGCCAGCAGCCTGACTCGTCTTCCTAGCACAGATACGCAGTATTTT,CASSLTRLPSTDTQYF
TRBV18,TRBJ2-1,.,.,TGTGCCAGCTCGCCGTCCATGGAGCAGTTCTTC,CASSPSMEQFF
TRBV5-1,TRBJ2-4,few,.,TGCGCCAGCAGCTTGAGTCCGGGGGCCGGGTCGGACATTCAGTACTTC,CASSLSPGAGSDIQYF
TRBV6-1,TRBJ1-2,.,.,TGTGCCAGCAGCAACCGTTTGGATTACTATGGCTACACCTTC,CASSNRLDYYGYTF
TRBV6-1,TRBJ2-7,.,TRBD2,TGTGCCAGCAGTAAAGATTATCATTACGGGCGGGAGAGCTACGAGCAGTACTTC,CASSKDYHYGRESYEQYF
TRBV7-2,TRBJ2-1,once,TRBD2,TGTGCCAGCAGCTTAGTAGGGACTAGCATCCTCAATGAGCAGTTCTTC,CASSLVGTSILNEQFF
TRBV15,TRBJ2-5,.,TRBD2,TGTGCCACCAGCAGAGATCGGGCTAGCGGGGGGAGTGAGCAGTACTTC,CATSRDRASGGSEQYF
TRBV24-1,TRBJ2-5,once,.,TGTGCCACCAGTGATTGGGACGGCGAACCCCAAGAGACCCAGTACTTC,CATSDWDGEPQETQYF
TRBV7-2,TRBJ2-7,.,.,TGTGCCAGCAGCCAAGGACGATCTCCCTACGAGCAGTACTTC,CASSQGRSPYEQYF
TRBV5-1,TRBJ2-1,few,TRBD1,TGCGCCAGCAGCTTAACCGGGACAGAGGCTGAGCAGTTCTTC,CASSLTGTEAEQFF
TRBV7-8,TRBJ2-3,.,.,TGTGCCAGCAGCCCCACAAACCTAGCGTTCTCAGATACGCAGTATTTT,CASSPTNLAFSDTQYF
TRBV27,TRBJ1-6,.,.,TGTGCCAGCAGTCTCGAAGACGGCTCCTATAATTCACCCCTCCACTTT,CASSLEDGSYNSPLHF
TRBV12-3/TRBV12-4,TRBJ1-5,few,.,TGTGCCACCAGGGTTTCGGCCCAAACGAATCAGCCCCAGCATTTT,CATRVSAQTNQPQHF
TRBV20-1,TRBJ2-1,.,.,TGCAGTGCTGGAGCGGTCAGAGGGACTTCAAGAGAGCAGTTCTTC,CSAGAVRGTSREQFF
TRBV4-2,TRBJ2-1,.,TRBD1,TGTGCCAGCAGCCCGGGACAGGGAATCGACAATGAGCAGTTCTTC,CASSPGQGIDNEQFF
TRBV5-1,TRBJ2-1,.,TRBD1,TGCGCCAGCATGGACAGGGGCGGGGATGAGCAGTTCTTC,CASMDRGGDEQFF
TRBV28,TRBJ2-4,.,.,TGTGCCAGCAGTTTACTTTATGCTGAGCAGTACTTC,CASSLLYAEQYF
TRBV7-2,TRBJ2-1,.,TRBD2,TGTGCCAGCAGCTTAACTAGCGGGTTCGATGAGCAGTTCTTC,CASSLTSGFDEQFF
TRBV29-1,TRBJ2-1,.,.,TGCAGCGTCGACGGGGACTTCAATGAGCAGTTCTTC,CSVDGDFNEQFF
TRBV4-2,TRBJ2-3,.,TRBD1,TGTGCCAGCAGCCAGTGGACCGGGACAGGGGGCTGGGATACGCAGTATTTT,CASSQWTGTGGWDTQYF
TRBV5-1,TRBJ1-1,.,TRBD1,TGCGCCAGCAGCGCGGGACAGGGGACGGGCACTGAAGCTTTCTTT,CASSAGQGTGTEAFF
TRBV20-1,TRBJ1-2,.,.,TGCAGTGCTACTACAGGTTCTACCTATGGCTACACCTTC,CSATTGSTYGYTF
TRBV28,TRBJ1-4,.,.,TGTGCCAGCTCCCTCTCGGGGCTGGAACTGTTTTTT,CASSLSGLELFF
TRBV4-3,TRBJ2-7,once,.,TGCGCCAGCAGCCAATCGTGGAGGGGAGTTTCCTACGAGCAGTACTTC,CASSQSWRGVSYEQYF
TRBV20-1,TRBJ2-7,few,.,TGCAGTGCTAGGGAACAGGGCTACGAGCAGTACTTC,CSAREQGYEQYF
TRBV6-6,TRBJ1-2,few,.,TGTGCCAGCAGTTACCGCCAGGACTATGGCTACACCTTC,CASSYRQDYGYTF
TRBV6-6,TRBJ2-5,.,.,TGTGCCAGCAGTAAAGAGGGACCCCTTCGTGAGCAGTACTTC,CASSKEGPLREQYF
TRBV6-6,TRBJ2-1,few,TRBD2,TGTGCCAGCAGTTACTCGGGGACTAGCGGGATATACAATGAGCAGTTCTTC,CASSYSGTSGIYNEQFF
TRBV4-1,TRBJ1-5,.,.,TGCGCCAGCAGCCAAGATATAGATCAGCCCCAGCATTTT,CASSQDIDQPQHF
TRBV12-3/TRBV12-4,TRBJ1-4,.,.,TGTGCCAGCAGTTTTGGCGTTAGGGCGAGTAATGAAAAACTGTTTTTT,CASSFGVRASNEKLFF
TRBV12-3/TRBV12-4,TRBJ2-5,.,TRBD2,TGTGCCAGCAGCTACCTAGCGGGGGGACAAGAGACCCAGTACTTC,CASSYLAGGQETQYF
TRBV20-1,TRBJ1-1,.,.,TGCAGTGCTGCCCCCTTGGGGGAAGGGGGCACTGAAGCTTTCTTT,CSAAPLGEGGTEAFF
TRBV20-1,TRBJ2-7,few,.,TGCAGTGCTAGTTTTGCTCGGGGCGGAGGCTACGAGCAGTACTTC,CSASFARGGGYEQYF
TRBV4-1,TRBJ1-1,.,.,TGCGCCAGCAAGGGAAGATACACTGAAGCTTTCTTT,CASKGRYTEAFF
TRBV7-9,TRBJ2-1,few,TRBD1,TGTGCCAGCAGCTTAGAGGGGGCTTACAATGAGCAGTTCTTC,CASSLEGAYNEQFF
TRBV10-3,TRBJ2-5,.,TRBD2,TGTGCCATCAGCCCAGGGTTAGCGGGGGGGGGTTATGAGCAGTACTTC,CAISPGLAGGGYEQYF
TRBV4-1,TRBJ2-7,few,.,TGCGCCAGCAGCCCAAGTGTTGGATCCTCTCTCTACGAGCAGTACTTC,CASSPSVGSSLYEQYF
TRBV7-3,TRBJ2-7,few,.,TGTGCCAGCAGCTTACAACAGAGCTCCTACGAGCAGTACTTC,CASSLQQSSYEQYF
TRBV27,TRBJ2-7,few,.,TGTGCCAGCAGTCGGCGTGAGGGGGGTGAGCAGTACTTC,CASSRREGGEQYF
TRBV10-3,TRBJ1-5,.,.,TGTGCCATCAGTGAGTCGGTGGATGGGGATCAGCCCCAGCATTTT,CAISESVDGDQPQHF
TRBV27,TRBJ2-1,.,.,TGTGCCAGCAGTTTATTCGGGGGGCCTCGCATCAATGAGCAGTTCTTC,CASSLFGGPRINEQFF
TRBV20-1,TRBJ2-7,.,.,TGCAGTGCTAGAGATAGGGGAGGCGAGCAGTACTTC,CSARDRGGEQYF